The 24 T cell receptor beta chains below come from one sample, sequenced in a study of shared T cell receptors in the human thymus. The repertoire was sequenced with immunoSEQ multiplex PCR; TCRdb's copy has only in-frame clones and lacks some. The table has about 610,000 clones, roughly 90% seen once. These data were likewise used in another study, on human thymus T cells.

Sequenced input: thymocytes. These receptors were collected from a boy in the first two years of life with a congenital heart defect.

The chain employs TRBV7-4 and TRBJ1-2; 8 positions match TRBD1. CDR1 is SGHVT and CDR2 is SQSDAQ in the germline V gene. The junction had 11 bases not matched to a gene; V was cut back by 1 base and J by 4 bases. The CDR3 runs 17 residues. CDR3 in amino acids: CASSLGPRGRRSYGYTF. The CDR3 DNA is TGTGCCAGCAGCTTAGGGCCCAGGGGGCGACGGAGCTATGGCTACACCTTC.

The chain's CDR3 is CASSLRGQGSTDTQYF. The DNA for the CDR3 is TGCGCCAGCAGCTTGAGGGGACAGGGGAGCACAGATACGCAGTATTTT. The rearrangement links TRBV5-1 to TRBJ2-3; 10 bases line up with TRBD1. The CDR3 extends over 16 amino acids. Germline loops: CDR1 SGHRS, CDR2 YFSETQ. J was trimmed by 0 bases and V by 1 base; bases with no gene match: 2.

This clone was found a few times. This rearrangement joins TRBV11-2 to TRBJ2-3; 7 positions match TRBD2. From germline, CDR1 is SGHAT and CDR2 FQNNGV. The CDR3 is 17 residues long. V lost 3 bases and J lost 0; bases outside the gene matches: 9. The CDR3, as DNA: TGTGCCAGCAGCTTGGCTCTCCGGGACTATAGCACAGATACGCAGTATTTT. It is translated as CASSLALRDYSTDTQYF.

This rearrangement joins TRBV5-1 to TRBJ2-7, with TRBD2 matching 8 bases. The CDR3 is 14 amino acids. Germline CDR1 and CDR2: SGHRS and YFSETQ. The V segment lost 0 bases and the J segment 4 bases; nucleotides outside the gene matches: 3. CDR3 DNA: TGCGCCAGCAGCTTGGCCGGGAGGGTATACGAGCAGTACTTC. It translates to CASSLAGRVYEQYF. Complete variable domain (other parts from reference TRBV5-1 and TRBJ2-7): KAGVTQTPRYLIKTRGQQVTLSCSPISGHRSVSWYQQTPGQGLQFLFEYFSETQRNKGNFPGRFSGRQFSNSRSEMNVSTLELGDSALYLCASSLAGRVYEQYFGPGTRLTVT.

On this clone: Additional DNA sequences in this sample encode the identical CDR3. The rearrangement uses TRBV5-1 and TRBJ2-5; the D is unclear. The CDR3 runs to 12 residues. Germline V gene data show CDR1 as SGHRS and CDR2 as YFSETQ. Trimming took off 3 bases at V and 2 bases at J, with 5 bases between the two ends. CDR3 sequence (DNA): TGCGCCAGCAGCTCCCCTCAAGAGACCCAGTACTTC. Translating gives CASSSPQETQYF.

J is TRBJ2-7 and V is TRBV2; D call uncertain. The CDR3 totals 9 residues. Germline CDR1 and CDR2: SNHLY and FYNNEI. The V end was cut by 10 bases, the J end by 2 bases, with 3 bases between. For the CDR3, the DNA is TGTGCCACTACCTACGAGCAGTACTTC. This codes for CATTYEQYF. The full variable domain, with the rest looked up from reference TRBV2 and TRBJ2-7, is EPEVTQTPSHQVTQMGQEVILRCVPISNHLYFYWYRQILGQKVEFLVSFYNNEISEKSEIFDDQFSVERPDGSNFTLKIRSTKLEDSAMYFCATTYEQYFGPGTRLTVT.

This rearrangement joins TRBV5-8 to TRBJ2-2; 14 bases are shared with TRBD2. Germline V lookup: CDR1 SGHTS, CDR2 YDEGEE. V trimming: 0 bases; J trimming: 4 bases; junction bases outside the gene matches: 8. The CDR3 loop spans 19 amino acids. CDR3 amino acids: CASSLEGLAGEGGTGELFF. The CDR3 bases are TGTGCCAGCAGCTTGGAGGGACTAGCGGGAGAAGGGGGCACCGGGGAGCTGTTTTTT.

V is TRBV19 and J is TRBJ1-1; 9 nucleotides align to TRBD1. Germline-derived CDR1 and CDR2 are LNHDA and SQIVND (reference sequence). The CDR3 length is 15 residues. V trimming: 5 bases; J trimming: 0 bases; junction bases outside the gene matches: 4. The CDR3 protein is CASSSRQGVNTEAFF. The CDR3 DNA reads TGTGCCAGTAGTTCCCGACAGGGGGTGAACACTGAAGCTTTCTTT. The entire variable domain, with the rest obtained from reference TRBV19 and TRBJ1-1, is as follows: DGGITQSPKYLFRKEGQNVTLSCEQNLNHDAMYWYRQDPGQGLRLIYYSQIVNDFQKGDIAEGYSVSREKKESFPLTVTSAQKNPTAFYLCASSSRQGVNTEAFFGQGTRLTVV.

The V call is TRBV12-1, the J call TRBJ2-1; TRBD2 is the table's D call, not checked against the DNA. TRBV12-1 is termed a pseudogene. The CDR3 is made up of 15 amino acids. CDR3 protein: CASRITSGSFDEQFF. The CDR3 region has the DNA TGTGCCAGCAGAATAACTAGCGGGAGTTTCGATGAGCAGTTCTTC.

The CDR3 sequence is CASTGGTEAFF. CDR3 in DNA: TGCGCCAGCACCGGAGGGACTGAAGCTTTCTTT. The chain joins TRBV5-1 to TRBJ1-1; D is unresolved. This CDR3 has 11 amino acids. Between the trimmed V and J ends, which lost 6 bases and 5 bases, there was a span of 8 bases. Per the germline V gene, CDR1 is SGHRS and CDR2 is YFSETQ. Together with reference TRBV5-1 and TRBJ1-1, the CDR3 gives the full variable domain: KAGVTQTPRYLIKTRGQQVTLSCSPISGHRSVSWYQQTPGQGLQFLFEYFSETQRNKGNFPGRFSGRQFSNSRSEMNVSTLELGDSALYLCASTGGTEAFFGQGTRLTVV.

V and J are TRBV6-4 and TRBJ2-1, with TRBD2 identical over 10 bases. Trimming removed 6 bases from V and 8 bases from J; junction bases left unmatched: 7. CDR1 is MRHNA and CDR2 is SNTAGT in the germline V gene. This CDR3 spans 14 amino acids. CDR3 amino acids: CASRQREGGDEQFF. The CDR3 DNA reads as TGTGCCAGCAGACAGCGGGAGGGAGGCGATGAGCAGTTCTTC.

The chain is built from TRBV2 and TRBJ2-1, with D perhaps matching TRBD2 (6 bases). Between the trimmed V and J ends, which lost 5 bases and 4 bases, there was a span of 18 bases. This CDR3 region has 16 residues. Germline V gene lookup returns CDR1 SNHLY and CDR2 FYNNEI. This chain's CDR3 is CASSSSFGGAYNEQFF. CDR3 nucleotide sequence: TGTGCCAGCAGTTCGTCCTTCGGCGGGGCGTACAATGAGCAGTTCTTC.

The rearrangement joins TRBV9 to TRBJ2-5; TRBD2 aligns across 10 bases. Trimming took 3 bases from V and 0 from J; bases not matched to a gene: 17. This CDR3 region has 20 residues. Looked up from germline, CDR1 is SGDLS and CDR2 is YYNGEE. The CDR3 sequence: CASSAEGETGTSVYQETQYF. The CDR3 bases are TGTGCCAGCAGCGCAGAGGGGGAAACCGGGACTAGCGTGTACCAAGAGACCCAGTACTTC. Supplemented by reference TRBV9 and TRBJ2-5, the full variable domain reads DSGVTQTPKHLITATGQRVTLRCSPRSGDLSVYWYQQSLDQGLQFLIQYYNGEERAKGNILERFSAQQFPDLHSELNLSSLELGDSALYFCASSAEGETGTSVYQETQYFGPGTRLLVL.

J is TRBJ1-2 and V is TRBV27; TRBD1 aligns across 7 bases. Germline-derived CDR1 and CDR2 are MNHEY and SMNVEV (reference sequence). The J segment lost 3 bases and the V segment lost 0 bases, leaving 10 bases of the junction unmatched. The CDR3 is 17 residues long. CDR3 region: CASSLSSPQGPHYGYTF. The CDR3 DNA reads as TGTGCCAGCAGTTTATCTTCCCCACAGGGGCCCCACTATGGCTACACCTTC.

The J gene is TRBJ2-3, the V gene TRBV4-2; TRBD2 matches 11 bases. Germline V gene data show CDR1 as LGHNA and CDR2 as YNFKEQ. This CDR3 region has 21 residues. The V and J ends lost 0 bases and 5 bases, in that order; junction bases with no gene match: 19. CDR3 nucleotides: TGTGCCAGCAGCCAAGATCACCCCTCACATAAACTAGCGGGAGTTGTAGATACGCAGTATTTT. It yields the protein CASSQDHPSHKLAGVVDTQYF.

The chain couples TRBV27 to TRBJ2-7, with D perhaps matching TRBD1 (8 bases). This CDR3 has 13 amino acids. Looked up from germline, CDR1 is MNHEY and CDR2 is SMNVEV (reference sequence). V gave up 4 bases and J gave up 7 bases, with 14 bases separating them. CDR3 nucleotide sequence: TGTGCCAGCAGTTCGCACAGGGGGGGGGAGCAGTACTTC. This sequence encodes CASSSHRGGEQYF.

The gene calls are TRBV15 and TRBJ2-7; 10 bases line up with TRBD1. The V gene end was trimmed by 1 base and the J gene end by 0 bases; junction bases not matched to a gene: 6. This CDR3 has 17 residues. Germline V lookup: CDR1 LNHNV, CDR2 YYDKDF (reference sequence). CDR3 coding DNA: TGTGCCACCAGCAGAGGGGACAGGGGACTCCTCTCCTACGAGCAGTACTTC. It encodes CATSRGDRGLLSYEQYF.

This CDR3 is CASSVKGYPGGDTQYF. CDR3 nucleotides: TGTGCCAGCAGCGTAAAAGGCTACCCCGGGGGAGATACGCAGTATTTT. The chain employs TRBV9 and TRBJ2-3; perhaps TRBD2 as D (6 bases). This CDR3 has 16 amino acids. Germline V gene data show CDR1 as SGDLS and CDR2 as YYNGEE. Trimming took off 1 base at V and 5 bases at J, with 17 bases between the two ends.

J is TRBJ2-1 and V is TRBV4-3; no definite D call. This CDR3 has 14 amino acids. CDR1 is LGHNA and CDR2 is YSLEER in the germline V gene. V was pared by 4 bases and J by 6 bases, with 13 bases between. This CDR3 reads CASSPLGSLNEQFF. Written as DNA, the CDR3 is TGCGCCAGCAGCCCGTTGGGTAGCCTCAATGAGCAGTTCTTC.

V usage is TRBV4-3 and J usage is TRBJ2-1; 7 nucleotides align to TRBD2. With V trimmed by 0 bases and J by 8 bases, 7 bases remained unmatched. Germline CDR1 LGHNA, CDR2 YSLEER. The CDR3 runs to 15 residues. The chain's CDR3 is CASSQDREARDEQFF. The CDR3 DNA reads as TGCGCCAGCAGCCAAGATCGGGAGGCAAGGGATGAGCAGTTCTTC.

This clone was seen more than once but under ten times. This rearrangement joins TRBV19 to TRBJ1-2, with 7 bases identical to TRBD1. Losses at the gene ends were 5 bases for V and 0 bases for J; bases not matched to a gene: 12. This CDR3 region has 17 residues. Germline CDR1 and CDR2: LNHDA and SQIVND (reference sequence). The chain's CDR3 is CASSPHRQGVANYGYTF. Here the CDR3 DNA reads TGTGCCAGTAGTCCCCATCGACAGGGAGTAGCTAACTATGGCTACACCTTC. Filled out from reference TRBV19 and TRBJ1-2, the complete variable domain reads DGGITQSPKYLFRKEGQNVTLSCEQNLNHDAMYWYRQDPGQGLRLIYYSQIVNDFQKGDIAEGYSVSREKKESFPLTVTSAQKNPTAFYLCASSPHRQGVANYGYTFGSGTRLTVV.

This chain connects TRBV6-5 to TRBJ1-3, with D perhaps matching TRBD1 (6 bases). The CDR3 runs to 14 residues. Trimming took off 7 bases at V and 4 bases at J, with 14 bases between the two ends. Germline V lookup: CDR1 MNHEY, CDR2 SVGAGI. The CDR3 sequence: CASTQRGAGNTIYF. For the CDR3, the DNA is TGTGCCAGCACCCAACGGGGGGCCGGAAACACCATATATTTT.

J is TRBJ2-3 and V is TRBV7-2; 13 bases map to TRBD2. The CDR3 sequence is 16 residues long. Losses at the gene ends were 5 bases for V and 7 bases for J; bases not matched to a gene: 9. The germline gives CDR1 SGHTA, CDR2 FQGNSA. CDR3 sequence reads: CASSLRGTSGMYTQYF. The CDR3 bases are TGTGCCAGCAGCCTCCGAGGGACTAGCGGGATGTATACGCAGTATTTT.

This clone was found once. The chain employs TRBV6-1 and TRBJ1-5; D remains ambiguous. V shed 6 bases and J shed 2 bases, with 8 bases lying between them. This CDR3 has 13 residues. The germline V gene encodes CDR1 MNHNS and CDR2 SASEGT. CDR3 loop: CASRGLGNQPQHF. CDR3 nucleotide sequence: TGTGCCAGCAGGGGCCTCGGCAATCAGCCCCAGCATTTT.